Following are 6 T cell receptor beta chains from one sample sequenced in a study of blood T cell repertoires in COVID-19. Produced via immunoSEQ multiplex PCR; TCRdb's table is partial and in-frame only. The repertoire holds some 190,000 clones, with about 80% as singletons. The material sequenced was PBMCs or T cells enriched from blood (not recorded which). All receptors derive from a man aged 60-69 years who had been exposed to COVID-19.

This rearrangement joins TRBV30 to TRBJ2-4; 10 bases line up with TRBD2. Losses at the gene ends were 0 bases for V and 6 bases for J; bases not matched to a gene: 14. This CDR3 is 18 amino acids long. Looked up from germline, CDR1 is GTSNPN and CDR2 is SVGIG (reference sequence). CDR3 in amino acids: CAWSVRGLAGAGGNIQYF. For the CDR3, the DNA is TGTGCCTGGAGTGTACGCGGGCTAGCGGGAGCCGGGGGAAACATTCAGTACTTC.

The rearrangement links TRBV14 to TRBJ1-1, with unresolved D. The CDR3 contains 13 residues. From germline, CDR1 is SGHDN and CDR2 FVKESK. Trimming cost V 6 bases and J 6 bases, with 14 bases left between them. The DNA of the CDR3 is TGTGCCAGCAGACAACGGGGATGGGCTGAAGCTTTCTTT. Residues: CASRQRGWAEAFF.

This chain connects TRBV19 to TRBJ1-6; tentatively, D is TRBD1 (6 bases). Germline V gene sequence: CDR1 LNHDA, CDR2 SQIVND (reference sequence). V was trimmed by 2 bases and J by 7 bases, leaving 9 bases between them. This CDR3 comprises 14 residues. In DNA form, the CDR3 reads TGTGCCAGTAGTATACAGGGGTGGAATTCACCCCTCCACTTT. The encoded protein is CASSIQGWNSPLHF.

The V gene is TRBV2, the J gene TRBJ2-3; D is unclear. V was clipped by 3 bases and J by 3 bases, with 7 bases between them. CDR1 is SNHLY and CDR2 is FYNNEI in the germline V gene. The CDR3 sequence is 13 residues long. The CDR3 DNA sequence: TGTGCCAGCAGTGAGAGGCGGACAGATACGCAGTATTTT. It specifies CASSERRTDTQYF. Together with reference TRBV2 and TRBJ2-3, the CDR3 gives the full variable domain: EPEVTQTPSHQVTQMGQEVILRCVPISNHLYFYWYRQILGQKVEFLVSFYNNEISEKSEIFDDQFSVERPDGSNFTLKIRSTKLEDSAMYFCASSERRTDTQYFGPGTRLTVL.

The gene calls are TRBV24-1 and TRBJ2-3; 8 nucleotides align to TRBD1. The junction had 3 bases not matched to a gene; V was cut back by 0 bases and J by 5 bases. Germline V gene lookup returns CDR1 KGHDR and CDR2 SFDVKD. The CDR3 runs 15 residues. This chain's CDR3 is CATSDLRQGKDTQYF. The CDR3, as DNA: TGTGCCACCAGTGATTTGAGACAGGGGAAAGATACGCAGTATTTT.

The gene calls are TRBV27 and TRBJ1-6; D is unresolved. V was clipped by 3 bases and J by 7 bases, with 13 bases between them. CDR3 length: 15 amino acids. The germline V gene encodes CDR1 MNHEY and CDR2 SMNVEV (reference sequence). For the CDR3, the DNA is TGTGCCAGCAGTTTCGGCCGGTGGGAGAATTCACCCCTCCACTTT. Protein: CASSFGRWENSPLHF.